This TCR beta chain was observed in a study of control samples from healthy donors and cancer patients. Trimming left V 2 bases short and J 6 bases short, with 10 bases between. The V gene's germline CDR1 is SEHNR and CDR2 FQNEAQ (reference sequence). The CDR3 sequence is 13 residues long. Profiled with immunoSEQ multiplex PCR; TCRdb holds only in-frame clones, not every one. The profile covers about 140,000 clones, with 94% appearing a single time and about 12% taken by the ten largest. The rearrangement joins TRBV7-9 to TRBJ1-2; D gene uncertain. Sequencing input: blood. This clonotype was obtained from a man in his forties in good health. CDR3 bases: TGTGCCAGCAGCTTATCCGGGCGGGATGGCTACACCTTC. Translated: CASSLSGRDGYTF.